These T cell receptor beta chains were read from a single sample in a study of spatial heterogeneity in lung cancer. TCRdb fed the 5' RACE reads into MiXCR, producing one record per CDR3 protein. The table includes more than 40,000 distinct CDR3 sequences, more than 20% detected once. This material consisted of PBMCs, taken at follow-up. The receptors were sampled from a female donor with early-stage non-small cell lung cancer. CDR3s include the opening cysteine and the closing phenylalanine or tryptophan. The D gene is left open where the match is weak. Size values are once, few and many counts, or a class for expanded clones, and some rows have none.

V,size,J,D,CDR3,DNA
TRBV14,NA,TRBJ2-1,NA,CASSQDLGYPASYNEQFF,TGTGCCAGCAGCCAAGATCTAGGGTACCCAGCATCCTACAATGAGCAGTTCTTC
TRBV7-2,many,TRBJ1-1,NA,CASSPQTGNWEAFF,TGTGCCAGCAGCCCCCAAACAGGGAATTGGGAAGCTTTCTTT
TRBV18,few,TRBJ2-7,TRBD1,CASSPLGQGQDEQYF,TGTGCCAGCTCACCCCTCGGACAGGGGCAAGACGAGCAGTACTTC
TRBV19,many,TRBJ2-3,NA,CASSIARGGDTQYF,TGTGCCAGTAGTATAGCCCGAGGGGGAGATACGCAGTATTTT
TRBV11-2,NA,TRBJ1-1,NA,CASSLGGMNTEAFF,TGTGCCAGCAGCTTGGGGGGCATGAACACTGAAGCTTTCTTT
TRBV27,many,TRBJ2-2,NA,CASSFLTFGELFF,TGTGCCAGCAGTTTTCTGACCTTCGGGGAGCTGTTTTTT
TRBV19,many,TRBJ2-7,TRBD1,CASSIAGTDEQYF,TGTGCCAGTAGTATAGCAGGGACAGACGAGCAGTACTTC
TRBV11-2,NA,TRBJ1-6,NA,CASSYRRATSPLHF,TGTGCCAGCAGCTACCGCAGGGCTACCTCACCCCTCCACTTT
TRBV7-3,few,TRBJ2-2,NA,CASSLMTPGELFF,TGTGCCAGCAGCTTAATGACCCCCGGGGAGCTGTTTTTT
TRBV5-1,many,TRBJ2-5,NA,CASSSGPGETQYF,TGCGCCAGCAGCTCCGGTCCAGGAGAGACCCAGTACTTC
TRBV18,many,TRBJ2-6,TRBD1,CASSLPGQALSGANVLTF,TGTGCCAGCTCCCTACCGGGACAGGCCCTATCTGGGGCCAACGTCCTGACTTTC
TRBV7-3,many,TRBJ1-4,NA,CASSLSPATNEKLFF,TGTGCCAGCAGCTTATCGCCTGCAACTAATGAAAAACTGTTTTTT
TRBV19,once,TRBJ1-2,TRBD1,CASSLQTGKRGYTF,TGTGCCAGTAGTCTCCAGACAGGGAAGCGTGGCTACACCTTC
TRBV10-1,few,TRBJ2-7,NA,CASSDSGGTYEQYF,TGCGCCAGCAGTGATTCCGGGGGCACCTACGAGCAGTACTTC
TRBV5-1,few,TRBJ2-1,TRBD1,CASSSRGQGNNEQFF,TGCGCCAGCAGCTCGCGGGGACAGGGGAACAATGAGCAGTTCTTC
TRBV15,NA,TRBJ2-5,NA,CATSRGQSQETQYF,TGTGCCACCAGCCGGGGACAAAGCCAAGAGACCCAGTACTTC
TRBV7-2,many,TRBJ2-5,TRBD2,CASSPQTSGGFGETQYF,TGTGCCAGCAGCCCCCAGACTAGCGGGGGGTTTGGAGAGACCCAGTACTTC
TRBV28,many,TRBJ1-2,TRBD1,CASSRRDRGTGTF,TGTGCCAGCAGTCGCCGGGACAGGGGGACAGGTACCTTC
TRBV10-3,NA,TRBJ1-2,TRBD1,CAIPIAPTGGTGYTF,TGTGCCATACCCATAGCTCCGACAGGGGGCACCGGCTACACCTTC
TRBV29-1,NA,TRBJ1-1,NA,CSTRWTNTEAFF,TGCAGCACCCGGTGGACTAACACTGAAGCTTTCTTT
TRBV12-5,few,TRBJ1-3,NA,CASGLGGSEKTNGNTIYF,TGTGCTAGTGGTTTGGGAGGTTCAGAAAAAACCAATGGAAACACCATATATTTT
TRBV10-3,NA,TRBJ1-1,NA,CAIREDGNTEAFF,TGTGCCATCAGGGAGGACGGGAACACTGAAGCTTTCTTT
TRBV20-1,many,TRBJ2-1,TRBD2,CSASPLAVSYNEQFF,TGCAGTGCTTCGCCCCTAGCGGTTTCCTACAATGAGCAGTTCTTC
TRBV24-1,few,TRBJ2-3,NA,CATSRWVLSTDTQYF,TGTGCCACCAGTAGGTGGGTACTCAGCACAGATACGCAGTATTTT
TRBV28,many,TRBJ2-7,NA,CASSAGPLPYEQYF,TGTGCCAGCTCGGCGGGACCTCTTCCCTACGAGCAGTACTTC
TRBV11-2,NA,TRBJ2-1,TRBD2,CASSPGTNNEQFF,TGTGCCAGCAGCCCTGGGACTAACAATGAGCAGTTCTTC
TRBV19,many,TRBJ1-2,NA,CASSRQYGYTF,TGTGCCAGTAGCCGACAGTATGGCTACACCTTC
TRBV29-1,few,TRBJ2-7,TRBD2,CSVGGKRDAPYEQYF,TGCAGCGTTGGAGGGAAGCGGGACGCCCCATACGAGCAGTACTTC
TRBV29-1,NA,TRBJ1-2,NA,CSVGFYGGYTF,TGCAGCGTTGGGTTTTATGGAGGCTACACCTTC
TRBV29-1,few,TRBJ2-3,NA,CSVKSGITADTQYF,TGCAGCGTTAAGTCGGGCATCACGGCAGATACGCAGTATTTT
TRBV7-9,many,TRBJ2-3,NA,CASSPSDTDTQYF,TGTGCCAGCAGCCCCTCCGACACAGATACGCAGTATTTT
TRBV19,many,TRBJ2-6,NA,CASSPTGANVLTF,TGTGCCAGTAGCCCCACTGGGGCCAACGTCCTGACTTTC
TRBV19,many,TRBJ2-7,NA,CASSRSERPQEQYF,TGTGCCAGTAGCCGGTCGGAGAGGCCTCAAGAGCAGTACTTC
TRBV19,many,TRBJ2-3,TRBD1,CASSMLTGSPTQYF,TGTGCCAGTAGTATGCTGACAGGGTCTCCTACGCAGTATTTT
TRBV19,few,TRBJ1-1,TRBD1,CASSSFGQGRGNTEAFF,TGTGCCAGTAGTTCGTTTGGACAGGGGCGAGGGAACACTGAAGCTTTCTTT
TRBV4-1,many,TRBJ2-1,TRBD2,CASTPVSGRRSSYNEQFF,TGCGCCAGCACCCCGGTTAGCGGGAGGCGCAGCTCCTACAATGAGCAGTTCTTC
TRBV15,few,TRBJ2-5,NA,CATSRLTGTETQYF,TGTGCCACCAGCAGACTCACAGGGACGGAGACCCAGTACTTC
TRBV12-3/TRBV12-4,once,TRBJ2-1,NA,CASSLAHRANEQFF,TGTGCCAGCAGTTTAGCCCACAGGGCCAATGAGCAGTTCTTC
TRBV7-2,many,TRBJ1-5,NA,CASTPGLINQPQHF,TGTGCCAGCACTCCTGGTCTGATCAATCAGCCCCAGCATTTT
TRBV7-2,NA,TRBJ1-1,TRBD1,CASSYRDSKLEAFF,TGTGCCAGCAGTTACCGGGACAGCAAGCTTGAAGCTTTTTTT
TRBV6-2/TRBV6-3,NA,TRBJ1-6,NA,CASSYLGSPLHF,TGTGCCAGCAGTTACCTCGGATCACCCCTCCACTTT
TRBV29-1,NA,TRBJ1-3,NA,CSVSTAAGNTIYF,TGCAGCGTCTCGACGGCGGCTGGAAACACCATATATTTT
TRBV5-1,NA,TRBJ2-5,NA,CASRSQPPHQYF,TGCGCCAGCAGGAGCCAGCCGCCCCACCAGTACTTC
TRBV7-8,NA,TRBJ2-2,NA,CASSLMVGDAGELFF,TGTGCCAGCAGCTTAATGGTAGGGGACGCCGGGGAGCTGTTTTTT
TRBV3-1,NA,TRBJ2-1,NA,CASSQVVGPSSYNEQFF,TGTGCCAGCAGCCAAGTAGTCGGACCCAGCTCCTACAATGAGCAGTTCTTC
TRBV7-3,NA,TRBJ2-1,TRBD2,CASSISGSSHNEQFF,TGTGCCAGCAGCATTAGCGGGAGCTCCCACAATGAGCAGTTCTTC
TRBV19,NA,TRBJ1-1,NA,CASMGFMNTEAFF,TGTGCCAGTATGGGCTTCATGAACACTGAAGCTTTCTTT
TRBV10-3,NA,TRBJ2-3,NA,CAISESTEVGVEDTQYF,TGTGCCATCAGTGAGTCTACAGAGGTCGGGGTTGAAGATACGCAGTATTTT
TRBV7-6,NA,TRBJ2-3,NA,CASSRQQGTTQYF,TGTGCCAGCAGCCGACAACAGGGCACTACGCAGTATTTT
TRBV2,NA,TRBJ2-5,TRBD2,CASMGTSRETQYF,TGTGCCAGCATGGGGACTAGTAGAGAGACCCAGTACTTC
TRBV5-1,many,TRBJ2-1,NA,CASSLSYPPWEQFF,TGCGCCAGCAGCTTGTCTTATCCTCCGTGGGAGCAGTTCTTC
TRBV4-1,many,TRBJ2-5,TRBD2,CASSQDRTPGGGETQYF,TGCGCCAGCAGCCAAGATCGAACCCCGGGGGGTGGAGAGACCCAGTACTTC